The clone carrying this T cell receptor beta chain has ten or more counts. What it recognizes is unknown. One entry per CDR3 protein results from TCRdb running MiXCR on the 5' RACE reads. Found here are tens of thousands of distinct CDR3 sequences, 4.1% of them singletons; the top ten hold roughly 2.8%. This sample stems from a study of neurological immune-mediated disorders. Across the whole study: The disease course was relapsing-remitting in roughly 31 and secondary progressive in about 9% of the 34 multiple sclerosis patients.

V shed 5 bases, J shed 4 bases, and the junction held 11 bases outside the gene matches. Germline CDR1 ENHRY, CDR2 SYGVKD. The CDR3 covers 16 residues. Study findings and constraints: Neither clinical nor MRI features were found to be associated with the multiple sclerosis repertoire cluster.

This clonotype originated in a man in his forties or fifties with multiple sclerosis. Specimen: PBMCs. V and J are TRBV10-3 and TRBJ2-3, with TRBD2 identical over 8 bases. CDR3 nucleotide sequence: TGTGCCATCAGTTTGGTGGGCGGGGGGACCGCAGATACGCAGTATTTT. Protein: CAISLVGGGTADTQYF.